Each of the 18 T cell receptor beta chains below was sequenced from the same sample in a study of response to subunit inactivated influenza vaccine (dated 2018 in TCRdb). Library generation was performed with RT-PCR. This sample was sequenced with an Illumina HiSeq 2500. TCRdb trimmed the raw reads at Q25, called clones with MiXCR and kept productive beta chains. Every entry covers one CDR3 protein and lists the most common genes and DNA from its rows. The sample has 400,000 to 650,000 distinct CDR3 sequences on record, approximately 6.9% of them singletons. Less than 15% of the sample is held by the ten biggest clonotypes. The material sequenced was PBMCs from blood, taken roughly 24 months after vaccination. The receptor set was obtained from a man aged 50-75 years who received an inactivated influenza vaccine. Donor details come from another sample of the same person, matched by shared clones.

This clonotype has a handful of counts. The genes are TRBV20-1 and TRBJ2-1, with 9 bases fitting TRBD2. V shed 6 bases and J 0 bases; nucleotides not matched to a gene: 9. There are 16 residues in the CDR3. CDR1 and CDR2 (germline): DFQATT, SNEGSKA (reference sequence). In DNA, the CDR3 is TGCAGTGCCCCGGCGGGGGGGTCACCCTCCTACAATGAGCAGTTCTTC. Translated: CSAPAGGSPSYNEQFF.

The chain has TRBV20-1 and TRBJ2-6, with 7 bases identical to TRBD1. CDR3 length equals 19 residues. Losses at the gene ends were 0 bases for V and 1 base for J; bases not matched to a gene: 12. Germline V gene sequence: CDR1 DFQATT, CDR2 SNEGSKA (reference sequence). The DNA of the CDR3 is TGCAGTGCTAGAGATCTCCGAGGACAGGCCGGATCTGGGGCCAACGTCCTGACTTTC. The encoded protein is CSARDLRGQAGSGANVLTF.

The CDR3: CASSSDRGLFNYGYTF. CDR3 in DNA: TGTGCCAGCAGCTCGGACAGGGGGCTTTTCAACTATGGCTACACCTTC. The V and J genes are TRBV7-9 and TRBJ1-2; 11 positions match TRBD1. Trimming removed 4 bases from V and 2 bases from J; junction bases left unmatched: 6. Per germline, CDR1 SEHNR and CDR2 FQNEAQ (reference sequence). The CDR3 is 16 residues long.

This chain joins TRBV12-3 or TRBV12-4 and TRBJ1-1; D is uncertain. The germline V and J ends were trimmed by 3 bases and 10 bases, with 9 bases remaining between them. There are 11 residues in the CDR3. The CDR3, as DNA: TGTGCCAGCAGTTTTAGTCTCCGAGCTTTCTTT. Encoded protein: CASSFSLRAFF.

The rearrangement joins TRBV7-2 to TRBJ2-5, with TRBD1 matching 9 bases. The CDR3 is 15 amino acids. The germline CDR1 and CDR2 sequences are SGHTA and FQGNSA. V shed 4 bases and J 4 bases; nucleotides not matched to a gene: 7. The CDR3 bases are TGTGCCAGCAGCTCCATCTGGGACAGGGTAGAGACCCAGTACTTC. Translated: CASSSIWDRVETQYF.

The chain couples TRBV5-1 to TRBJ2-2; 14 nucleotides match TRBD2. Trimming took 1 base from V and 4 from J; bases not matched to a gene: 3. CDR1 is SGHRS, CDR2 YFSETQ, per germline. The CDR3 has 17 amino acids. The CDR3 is CASSLTGTSGSTGELFF. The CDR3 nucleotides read TGCGCCAGCAGCTTGACAGGGACTAGCGGGAGCACCGGGGAGCTGTTTTTT.

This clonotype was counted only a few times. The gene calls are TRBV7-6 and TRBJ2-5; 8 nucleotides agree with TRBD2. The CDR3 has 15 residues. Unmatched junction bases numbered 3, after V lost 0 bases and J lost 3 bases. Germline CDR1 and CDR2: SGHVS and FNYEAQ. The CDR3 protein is CASSLASGGKETQYF. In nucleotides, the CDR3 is TGTGCCAGCAGCTTAGCGAGCGGGGGAAAAGAGACCCAGTACTTC.

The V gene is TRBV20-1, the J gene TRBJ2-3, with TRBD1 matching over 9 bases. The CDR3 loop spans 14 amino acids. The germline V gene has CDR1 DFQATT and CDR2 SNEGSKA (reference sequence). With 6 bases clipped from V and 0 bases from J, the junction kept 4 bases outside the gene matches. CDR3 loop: CSARTGDSTDTQYF. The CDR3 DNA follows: TGCAGTGCGCGGACAGGGGATAGCACAGATACGCAGTATTTT.

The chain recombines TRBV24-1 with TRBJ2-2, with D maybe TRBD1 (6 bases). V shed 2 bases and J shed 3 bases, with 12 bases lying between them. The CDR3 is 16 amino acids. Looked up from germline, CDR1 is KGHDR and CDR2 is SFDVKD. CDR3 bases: TGTGCCACCAGTGATTGGGACATCAACTACACCGGGGAGCTGTTTTTT. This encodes CATSDWDINYTGELFF.

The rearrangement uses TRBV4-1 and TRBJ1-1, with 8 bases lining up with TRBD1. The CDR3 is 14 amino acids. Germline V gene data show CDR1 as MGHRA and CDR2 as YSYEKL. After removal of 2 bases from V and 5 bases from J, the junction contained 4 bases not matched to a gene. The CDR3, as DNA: TGCGCCAGCAGCCAAAACGACAGGGGAACTGAAGCTTTCTTT. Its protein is CASSQNDRGTEAFF.

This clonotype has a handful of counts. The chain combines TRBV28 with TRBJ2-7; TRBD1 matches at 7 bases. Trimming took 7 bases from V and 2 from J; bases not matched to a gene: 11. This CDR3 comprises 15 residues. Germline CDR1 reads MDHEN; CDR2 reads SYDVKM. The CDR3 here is CASTIGTANPYEQYF. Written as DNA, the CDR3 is TGTGCCAGCACAATAGGGACAGCTAACCCCTACGAGCAGTACTTC.

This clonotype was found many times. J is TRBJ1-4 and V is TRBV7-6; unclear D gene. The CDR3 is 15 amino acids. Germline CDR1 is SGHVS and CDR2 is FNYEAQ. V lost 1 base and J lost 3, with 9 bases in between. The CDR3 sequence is CASSLEPGANEKLFF. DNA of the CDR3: TGTGCCAGCAGCTTAGAACCCGGGGCTAATGAAAAACTGTTTTTT.

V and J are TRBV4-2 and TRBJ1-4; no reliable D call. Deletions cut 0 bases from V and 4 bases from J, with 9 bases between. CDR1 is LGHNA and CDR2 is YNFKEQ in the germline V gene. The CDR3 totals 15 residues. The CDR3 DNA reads TGTGCCAGCAGCCAAGAGCCCACCGTTAATGAAAAACTGTTTTTT. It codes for CASSQEPTVNEKLFF.

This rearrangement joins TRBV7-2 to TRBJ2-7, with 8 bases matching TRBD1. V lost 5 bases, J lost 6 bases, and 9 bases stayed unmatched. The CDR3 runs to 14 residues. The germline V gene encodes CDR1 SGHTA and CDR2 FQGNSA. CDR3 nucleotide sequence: TGTGCCAGCAGCCCCATGGGACAGGCATCCGAGCAGTACTTC. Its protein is CASSPMGQASEQYF.

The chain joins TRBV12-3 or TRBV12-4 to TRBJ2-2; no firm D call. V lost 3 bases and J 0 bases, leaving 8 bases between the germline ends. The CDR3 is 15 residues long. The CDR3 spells CASSFWQTNTGELFF. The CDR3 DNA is TGTGCCAGCAGTTTTTGGCAAACGAACACCGGGGAGCTGTTTTTT.

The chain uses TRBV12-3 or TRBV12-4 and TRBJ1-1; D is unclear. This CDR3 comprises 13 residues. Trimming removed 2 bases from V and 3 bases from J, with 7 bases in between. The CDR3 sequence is CASSLTPYTEAFF. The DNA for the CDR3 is TGTGCCAGCAGTTTAACCCCTTACACTGAAGCTTTCTTT.

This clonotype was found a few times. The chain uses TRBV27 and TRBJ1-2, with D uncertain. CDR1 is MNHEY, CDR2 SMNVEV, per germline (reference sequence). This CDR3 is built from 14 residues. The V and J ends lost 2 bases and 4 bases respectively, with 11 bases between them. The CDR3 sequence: CASSLRQQTYGYTF. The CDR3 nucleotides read TGTGCCAGCAGTTTACGTCAGCAAACCTATGGCTACACCTTC.

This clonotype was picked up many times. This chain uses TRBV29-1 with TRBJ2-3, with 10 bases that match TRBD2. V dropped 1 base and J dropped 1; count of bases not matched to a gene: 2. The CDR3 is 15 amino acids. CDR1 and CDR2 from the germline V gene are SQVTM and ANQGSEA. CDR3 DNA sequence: TGCAGCGTTGAAGGGACTAGCGGTGGCACAGATACGCAGTATTTT. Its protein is CSVEGTSGGTDTQYF.